This entry lists 5 T cell receptor beta chains sequenced from one sample in a study of blood T cell repertoires in COVID-19. Sequencing was performed with immunoSEQ multiplex PCR; in TCRdb, only in-frame clones are kept and a portion is missing. The sample includes 13,000 to 15,000 clones, 83% seen only once; the top ten take about a sixth. Sequencing was done on a sample of peripheral blood. The receptors come from a middle-aged man with active or convalescent COVID-19.

This clone was picked up a small number of times. The chain employs TRBV29-1 and TRBJ1-1; D remains unclear. Germline loops: CDR1 SQVTM, CDR2 ANQGSEA. Trimming cost V 2 bases and J 4 bases, with 14 bases left between them. This CDR3 has 14 amino acids. The CDR3 loop reads CSVELTYSSTEAFF. The CDR3 DNA reads TGCAGCGTTGAACTGACATATTCGAGCACTGAAGCTTTCTTT.

This sequence joins TRBV11-1 and TRBJ2-2, with D maybe TRBD2 (5 bases). The CDR3 has 13 residues. CDR1 and CDR2 from the germline V gene are SGHAT and FQDESV (reference sequence). Trimming pared 3 bases from V and 3 bases from J, leaving 5 bases between. The CDR3 coding sequence is TGTGCCAGCAGCTTCGGGGACACCGGGGAGCTGTTTTTT. This sequence encodes CASSFGDTGELFF.

V is TRBV3-1 (or the pseudogene TRBV3-2) and J is TRBJ1-4, with D maybe TRBD1 (6 bases). V was cut by 5 bases and J by 7 bases, with 17 bases left in between. The CDR3 is made up of 15 amino acids. CDR1 is LGHDT, CDR2 YNNKEL, per germline (reference sequence). The CDR3 protein is CASSNINRVGEKLFF. CDR3 bases: TGTGCCAGCAGCAATATAAACAGGGTCGGTGAAAAACTGTTTTTT.

The V gene is TRBV13, the J gene TRBJ1-2; D might be TRBD1 (6 bases). Germline CDR1 PRHDT, CDR2 FYEKMQ (reference sequence). This CDR3 is 16 amino acids long. V lost 5 bases and J lost 4, with 20 bases in between. The chain's CDR3 is CASSAPNIQGLYGYTF. The CDR3 DNA reads as TGTGCCAGCAGCGCACCGAATATACAGGGCCTCTATGGCTACACCTTC.

V and J are TRBV2 and TRBJ1-1, with a tentative D call TRBD1 (5 bases). Germline-derived CDR1 and CDR2 are SNHLY and FYNNEI. Deletions cut 7 bases from V and 3 bases from J, with 15 bases between. This CDR3 region has 14 residues. Written as DNA, the CDR3 is TGTGCCAGCATTAAGCGGGGGGGAGACACTGAAGCTTTCTTT. Its translation: CASIKRGGDTEAFF.